This T cell receptor (beta chain) was retrieved from a study of T cell responses to AZD1222 COVID-19 vaccine. Whole-study results and caveats: Baseline seropositivity occurred in only a handful of AZD1222 recipients. Spike-specific TCR breadth and depth grew following two AZD1222 doses.

Repertoires were generated with immunoSEQ multiplex PCR, while TCRdb's copy carries only in-frame clones and drops some. The data hold tens of thousands of clones, with 65% to 80% observed a single time. Turning to this clone: As yet, its antigen is unknown.

The sample consisted of peripheral blood, taken 28 days after the second dose of the MenACWY control vaccine. This receptor was obtained from an adult who received the MenACWY meningococcal vaccine as a control.

CDR3 bases: TGTGCCAGCGCGGGACACCCAAATGAAAAACTGTTTTTT. Its translation is CASAGHPNEKLFF. V is TRBV6-6 and J is TRBJ1-4; D may be TRBD1 (6 bases). The CDR3 is 13 residues long. Germline lookup yields CDR1 MNHNY and CDR2 SVGAGI (reference sequence). With 8 bases removed from V and 5 bases from J, the gap between germline ends came to 12 bases.